Below, 30 T cell receptor beta chains from the same sample are listed, as sequenced in a study of T-cell memory formation after mild COVID-19. TCRdb redid the calling of the 5' RACE reads with MiXCR, one entry per CDR3 protein. This table holds around 140,000 distinct CDR3 sequences, roughly 21% found once. Sample: PBMCs or a T cell subset sorted from them (not recorded which). The source of these receptors is an adult woman who had mild COVID-19 (a few samples of this study predate the infection). Cell type and time point are not known.

This rearrangement joins TRBV5-1 to TRBJ1-1, with no clear D. This CDR3 has 17 amino acids. The V gene's germline CDR1 is SGHRS and CDR2 YFSETQ. V lost 0 bases and J lost 0, with 15 bases in between. The CDR3 sequence is CASSLVGSPNLNTEAFF. The DNA for the CDR3 is TGCGCCAGCAGCTTGGTCGGCAGCCCGAACCTGAACACTGAAGCTTTCTTT.

This sequence joins TRBV20-1 and TRBJ1-3; weak D call: TRBD1 (5 bases). Germline loops: CDR1 DFQATT, CDR2 SNEGSKA (reference sequence). The CDR3 sequence is 16 residues long. Trimming pared 1 base from V and 0 bases from J, leaving 13 bases between. The CDR3 DNA is TGCAGTGCTAGAGCGGCAGGGACCAGCTCTGGAAACACCATATATTTT. Amino acid sequence: CSARAAGTSSGNTIYF.

The chain links TRBV10-3 to TRBJ1-5; D perhaps matches TRBD1 (5 bases). The germline V gene has CDR1 ENHRY and CDR2 SYGVKD. The CDR3 is 13 amino acids. V dropped 7 bases and J dropped 8 bases, with 15 bases sitting between them. CDR3 nucleotide sequence: TGTGCCATCACCGGGACCCATGGGGAGCCCCAGCATTTT. Its translation: CAITGTHGEPQHF.

This clonotype occurred a few times. The chain employs TRBV4-2 and TRBJ2-7; 9 bases map to TRBD2. The junction had 4 bases not matched to a gene; V was cut back by 5 bases and J by 5 bases. The CDR3 contains 13 residues. Germline V gene lookup returns CDR1 LGHNA and CDR2 YNFKEQ. The CDR3 DNA is TGTGCCAGCAGCTATTTAGCGGGAGACGAGCAGTACTTC. This gives the protein CASSYLAGDEQYF.

V gene TRBV11-2 combines with J gene TRBJ1-1, with a weak D call TRBD1 (6 bases). Trimming shortened V by 0 bases and J by 7 bases, and 12 bases separated the two germline ends. Germline V gene data show CDR1 as SGHAT and CDR2 as FQNNGV. The CDR3 totals 14 residues. Here the CDR3 reads CASSLDPGASEAFF. CDR3 DNA: TGTGCCAGCAGCTTAGATCCGGGGGCTAGTGAAGCTTTCTTT.

This chain links TRBV3-1 with TRBJ2-2; D might be TRBD2 (5 bases). The CDR3 covers 14 residues. Trimming shortened V by 5 bases and J by 5 bases, and 12 bases separated the two germline ends. Per germline, CDR1 LGHDT and CDR2 YNNKEL (reference sequence). The CDR3 loop is CASSYMERTGELFF. CDR3 nucleotide sequence: TGTGCCAGCAGCTACATGGAGCGGACCGGGGAGCTGTTTTTT.

This clonotype occurred a few times. The rearrangement links TRBV7-2 to TRBJ2-7; 13 nucleotides line up with TRBD2. This CDR3 has 15 amino acids. V shed 5 bases, J shed 4 bases, and the junction held 5 bases outside the gene matches. Germline V gene lookup returns CDR1 SGHTA and CDR2 FQGNSA. This CDR3 reads CASSPPLAGGYEQYF. The CDR3 DNA reads as TGTGCCAGCAGCCCTCCACTAGCGGGGGGGTACGAGCAGTACTTC.

The chain joins TRBV7-2 to TRBJ2-2; D perhaps matches TRBD2 (6 bases). The V and J ends lost 6 bases and 5 bases respectively, with 16 bases between them. The CDR3 contains 15 residues. Germline V CDR1 and CDR2: SGHTA, FQGNSA. The CDR3 loop is CASRQDGGPTGELFF. The CDR3 region has the DNA TGTGCCAGCAGGCAGGACGGAGGGCCTACCGGGGAGCTGTTTTTT.

This clonotype was recorded a few times. The rearrangement joins TRBV5-4 to TRBJ1-1; D might be TRBD1 (6 bases). The germline V and J ends were trimmed by 4 bases and 6 bases, with 13 bases remaining between them. This CDR3 comprises 13 residues. The germline CDR1 and CDR2 sequences are SGHNT and YYREEE (reference sequence). CDR3 residues: CASSTDRSAEAFF. The CDR3 DNA follows: TGTGCCAGCAGCACCGACAGGTCCGCTGAAGCTTTCTTT.

In its sample, this clonotype was seen once. The rearrangement joins TRBV3-1 to TRBJ1-1, with a possible D match to TRBD1 (6 bases). This CDR3 contains 15 residues. Germline V gene sequence: CDR1 LGHDT, CDR2 YNNKEL (reference sequence). V gave up 1 base and J gave up 1 base, with 10 bases separating them. Written as DNA, the CDR3 is TGTGCCAGCAGCCAAGGGGGGGCGCGGAACACTGAAGCTTTCTTT. This sequence encodes CASSQGGARNTEAFF. The full variable domain, with the rest looked up from reference TRBV3-1 and TRBJ1-1, is DTAVSQTPKYLVTQMGNDKSIKCEQNLGHDTMYWYKQDSKKFLKIMFSYNNKELIINETVPNRFSPKSPDKAHLNLHINSLELGDSAVYFCASSQGGARNTEAFFGQGTRLTVV.

In its sample, this clonotype was seen a few times. The chain is built from TRBV20-1 and TRBJ1-2; D is uncertain. This CDR3 region has 12 residues. In germline, CDR1 is DFQATT, CDR2 SNEGSKA (reference sequence). V lost 4 bases to trimming and J lost 1 base, with 7 bases between them. The CDR3 region has the DNA TGCAGTGCTAATAAAGATAACTATGGCTACACCTTC. Translation gives CSANKDNYGYTF.

This clonotype was detected many times. This chain joins TRBV12-3 or TRBV12-4 and TRBJ2-5; 12 bases are shared with TRBD1. The CDR3 totals 13 residues. Trimming cost V 8 bases and J 5 bases; bases outside gene matches: 3. The CDR3 here is CASGTGGHETQYF. CDR3 DNA sequence: TGTGCCAGCGGGACAGGGGGCCACGAGACCCAGTACTTC.

The rearrangement uses TRBV7-9 and TRBJ1-1, with 8 bases fitting TRBD1. With V trimmed by 5 bases and J by 5 bases, 7 bases remained unmatched. The CDR3 runs 14 residues. Germline V gives CDR1 SEHNR, CDR2 FQNEAQ (reference sequence). CDR3 nucleotides: TGTGCCAGCAGCGTTACAGGGGGGAGGACTGAAGCTTTCTTT. Amino acid sequence: CASSVTGGRTEAFF.

This clonotype was observed a few times. The CDR3 loop reads CSARDWPSNQPQHF. The CDR3 nucleotides read TGCAGTGCTAGAGATTGGCCCAGCAATCAGCCCCAGCATTTT. The chain recombines TRBV20-1 with TRBJ1-5; D is unresolved. Deletions cut 0 bases from V and 1 base from J, with 7 bases between. The CDR3 sequence is 14 residues long. From germline, CDR1 is DFQATT and CDR2 SNEGSKA (reference sequence).

This chain connects TRBV5-1 to TRBJ2-5; the D gene could be TRBD1 or TRBD2 (6 bases each). Trimming took 3 bases from V and 5 from J, leaving 11 bases between them. The CDR3 consists of 13 residues. Germline V gives CDR1 SGHRS, CDR2 YFSETQ. CDR3 in amino acids: CASSSGARETQYF. CDR3 coding DNA: TGCGCCAGCAGCTCGGGGGCGCGGGAGACCCAGTACTTC.

The V and J genes are TRBV7-9 and TRBJ2-7; 10 bases are a match to TRBD1. Germline CDR1 is SEHNR and CDR2 is FQNEAQ (reference sequence). V lost 6 bases, J lost 3 bases, and 2 bases stayed unmatched. The CDR3 runs 13 residues. The chain's CDR3 is CASRRDRGYEQYF. CDR3 nucleotides: TGTGCCAGCAGACGGGACAGGGGCTACGAGCAGTACTTC.

This clonotype has just a few counts. The chain links TRBV10-3 to TRBJ2-7, with TRBD1 matching 9 bases. Germline V gene data show CDR1 as ENHRY and CDR2 as SYGVKD. The CDR3 covers 15 residues. Trimming at V came to 0 bases and at J to 1 base, leaving 1 base not matched to a gene. DNA for the CDR3: TGTGCCATCAGTGAGTCGGGGACAGGGTCCTACGAGCAGTACTTC. As protein: CAISESGTGSYEQYF.

This clonotype appeared a few times. The rearrangement uses TRBV27 and TRBJ2-7, with TRBD1 identical over 8 bases. The CDR3 is 16 residues long. Losses at the gene ends were 5 bases for V and 2 bases for J; bases not matched to a gene: 11. Germline V CDR1 and CDR2: MNHEY, SMNVEV (reference sequence). CDR3 region: CASSPLTGEETYEQYF. The CDR3 coding sequence is TGTGCCAGCAGTCCACTGACAGGGGAGGAGACCTACGAGCAGTACTTC.

The chain combines TRBV5-5 with TRBJ2-1; 7 nucleotides agree with TRBD1. Germline trimming cut 4 bases from V and 0 bases from J; bases unmatched to any gene: 7. The CDR3 extends over 16 amino acids. Per germline, CDR1 SGHKS and CDR2 YYEKEE (reference sequence). The CDR3 sequence is CASSVPRGSSYNEQFF. The CDR3, as DNA: TGTGCCAGCAGCGTTCCCAGGGGGTCCTCCTACAATGAGCAGTTCTTC.

Only a few counts were recorded for this clonotype. This sequence joins TRBV6-5 and TRBJ1-5, with TRBD1 matching 7 bases. The germline V gene has CDR1 MNHEY and CDR2 SVGAGI. This CDR3 is built from 14 residues. V was clipped by 6 bases and J by 3 bases; unmatched bases: 5. CDR3 protein: CASRPGQANQPQHF. The CDR3 DNA is TGTGCCAGCAGACCCGGACAGGCCAATCAGCCCCAGCATTTT.

The chain employs TRBV10-3 and TRBJ2-1, with 11 nucleotides matching TRBD2. Germline V gene lookup returns CDR1 ENHRY and CDR2 SYGVKD. The CDR3 runs to 16 residues. Germline trimming cut 4 bases from V and 6 bases from J; bases unmatched to any gene: 8. CDR3 in DNA: TGTGCCATCAGTGGTTCAACTAGCGGGAGTAGCAATGAGCAGTTCTTC. It specifies CAISGSTSGSSNEQFF.

The gene calls are TRBV30 and TRBJ1-5; D unclear. CDR1 GTSNPN and CDR2 SVGIG come from the germline V gene (reference sequence). The CDR3 length is 12 residues. With 2 bases removed from V and 1 base from J, the gap between germline ends came to 3 bases. The CDR3 spells CAWSRSNQPQHF. CDR3 coding DNA: TGTGCCTGGAGTCGGAGCAATCAGCCCCAGCATTTT.

The table lists this clonotype with a few counts. This chain joins TRBV24-1 and TRBJ2-3, with 9 bases identical to TRBD1. From germline, CDR1 is KGHDR and CDR2 SFDVKD. Trimming at V came to 4 bases and at J to 3 bases, leaving 7 bases not matched to a gene. The CDR3 sequence is 16 residues long. DNA of the CDR3: TGTGCCACCAGTGACTATACAGGGGGCGCGACAGATACGCAGTATTTT. This translates into CATSDYTGGATDTQYF.

This clonotype showed up just a few times. This chain connects TRBV5-1 to TRBJ2-5; D is ambiguous. V was pared by 4 bases and J by 1 base, with 8 bases between. Germline values: CDR1 SGHRS, CDR2 YFSETQ. The CDR3 consists of 13 residues. The CDR3 sequence is CASSPGVQETQYF. DNA for the CDR3: TGCGCCAGCAGCCCCGGAGTCCAAGAGACCCAGTACTTC.

The rearrangement joins TRBV6-5 to TRBJ2-7; 8 nucleotides match TRBD2. The length of the CDR3 is 17 residues. Germline V gene lookup returns CDR1 MNHEY and CDR2 SVGAGI. Trimming at V came to 0 bases and at J to 0 bases, leaving 7 bases not matched to a gene. CDR3 region: CASSYSKATSASYEQYF. The CDR3 DNA reads as TGTGCCAGCAGTTACTCGAAGGCGACTAGCGCCTCCTACGAGCAGTACTTC.

This chain joins TRBV29-1 and TRBJ2-5; unclear D gene. Between the trimmed V and J ends, which lost 4 bases and 1 base, there was a span of 4 bases. CDR3 length equals 11 residues. Germline loops: CDR1 SQVTM, CDR2 ANQGSEA. The CDR3 nucleotides are TGCAGCGTTGCCTTCCAAGAGACCCAGTACTTC. Translated: CSVAFQETQYF. Supplemented by reference TRBV29-1 and TRBJ2-5, the full variable domain reads SAVISQKPSRDICQRGTSLTIQCQVDSQVTMMFWYRQQPGQSLTLIATANQGSEATYESGFVIDKFPISRPNLTFSTLTVSNMSPEDSSIYLCSVAFQETQYFGPGTRLLVL.

This clonotype has at least ten counts. The V call is TRBV9, the J call TRBJ2-5; no firm D call. CDR1 is SGDLS and CDR2 is YYNGEE in the germline V gene. Between the trimmed V and J ends, which lost 1 base and 3 bases, there was a span of 13 bases. The CDR3 is made up of 15 amino acids. CDR3 DNA sequence: TGTGCCAGCAGCGTAACGATGAGCCGGGAAGAGACCCAGTACTTC. This encodes CASSVTMSREETQYF.

This clonotype has more than one count but fewer than ten. The chain carries TRBV2 and TRBJ2-1, with TRBD1 identical over 9 bases. Germline trimming cut 6 bases from V and 8 bases from J; bases unmatched to any gene: 8. Germline V lookup: CDR1 SNHLY, CDR2 FYNNEI. This CDR3 contains 14 residues. The CDR3 sequence: CASSSGTGMYEQFF. The CDR3 DNA is TGTGCCAGCAGCTCCGGGACAGGGATGTATGAGCAGTTCTTC.

This rearrangement joins TRBV5-1 to TRBJ1-5; tentatively, D is TRBD1 (5 bases). Trimming took off 4 bases at V and 2 bases at J, with 16 bases between the two ends. Per germline, CDR1 SGHRS and CDR2 YFSETQ. This CDR3 has 16 residues. This CDR3 is CASSETSPGGNQPQHF. CDR3 bases: TGCGCCAGCAGCGAGACCTCCCCGGGGGGCAATCAGCCCCAGCATTTT.

In this sample, this clonotype turned up a few times. The rearrangement joins TRBV15 to TRBJ2-5; 7 bases match TRBD2. Germline V gene data show CDR1 as LNHNV and CDR2 as YYDKDF (reference sequence). CDR3 length: 15 amino acids. V was clipped by 4 bases and J by 2 bases; unmatched bases: 7. The CDR3 DNA reads TGTGCCACCAGCATTGTGGGGGGGGGTCAAGAGACCCAGTACTTC. The encoded protein is CATSIVGGGQETQYF. The complete variable domain, with remaining parts taken from reference TRBV15 and TRBJ2-5, reads DAMVIQNPRYQVTQFGKPVTLSCSQTLNHNVMYWYQQKSSQAPKLLFHYYDKDFNNEADTPDNFQSRRPNTSFCFLDIRSPGLGDTAMYLCATSIVGGGQETQYFGPGTRLLVL.